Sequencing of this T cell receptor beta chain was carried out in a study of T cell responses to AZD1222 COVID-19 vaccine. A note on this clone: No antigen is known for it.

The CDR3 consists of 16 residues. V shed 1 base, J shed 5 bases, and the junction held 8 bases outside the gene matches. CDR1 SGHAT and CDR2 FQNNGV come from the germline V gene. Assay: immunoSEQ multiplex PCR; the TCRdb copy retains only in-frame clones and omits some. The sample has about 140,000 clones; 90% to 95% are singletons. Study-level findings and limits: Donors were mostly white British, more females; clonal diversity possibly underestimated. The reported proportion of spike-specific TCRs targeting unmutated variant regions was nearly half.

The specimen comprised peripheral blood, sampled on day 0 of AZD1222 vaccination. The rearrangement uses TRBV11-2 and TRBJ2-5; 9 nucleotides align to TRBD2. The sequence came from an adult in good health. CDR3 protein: CASSLVLAGAEETQYF. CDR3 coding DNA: TGTGCCAGCAGCTTAGTTTTAGCGGGAGCTGAGGAGACCCAGTACTTC. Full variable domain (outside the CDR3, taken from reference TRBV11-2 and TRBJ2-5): EAGVAQSPRYKIIEKRQSVAFWCNPISGHATLYWYQQILGQGPKLLIQFQNNGVVDDSQLPKDRFSAERLKGVDSTLKIQPAKLEDSAVYLCASSLVLAGAEETQYFGPGTRLLVL.